This record looks at one T cell receptor (beta chain) sequence and its context. The antigen is undetermined. The sample is drawn from a study of cytomegalovirus exposure and HLA in healthy donors. Broader study findings: Some TCR beta chains (around 180 of them) were listed as cytomegalovirus-associated. Some public TCRs appeared in many individuals, while most sequences were rare.

Germline V CDR1 and CDR2: LNHDA, SQIVND (reference sequence). The CDR3 loop spans 14 amino acids. V was clipped by 6 bases and J by 4 bases, with 16 bases between them. PCR amplification relied on 60 Vbeta primers (plus 13 Jbeta primers). Using immunoSEQ multiplex PCR, the repertoire was profiled, and TCRdb retains in-frame clones only, with some absent. Of 160,000 or so clones listed, roughly 76% are singletons. Regarding donors, all were healthy bone marrow donors. This clonotype was sampled from a woman aged 18 to 35 in good health and CMV-seropositive. Sample: PBMCs. V gene TRBV19 combines with J gene TRBJ2-7; D may be TRBD1 (6 bases). CDR3 nucleotide sequence: TGTGCCAGTAGACCCGGCACAGGGATATACGAGCAGTACTTC. This codes for CASRPGTGIYEQYF.